This TCR beta chain was sequenced in a study of OX40 agonist ivuxolimab in advanced cancers. CDR3 length equals 17 residues. The V and J ends lost 3 bases and 0 bases respectively, with 13 bases between them. Germline V CDR1 and CDR2: SGHNT, YYREEE (reference sequence). Repertoires were generated with immunoSEQ multiplex PCR, while TCRdb's copy carries only in-frame clones and drops some. The sample shows 90,000 to 120,000 clones, 80% to 95% of them seen only once. The chain recombines TRBV5-4 with TRBJ2-6; D uncertain. Sequencing was performed on CD4+ or CD8+ T cells sorted from blood, taken in a trial of the OX40 agonist ivuxolimab. The source is an adult with an advanced solid tumor such as melanoma, head and neck, liver or kidney cancer. The CDR3 here is CASSSSYVASGANVLTF. CDR3 nucleotides: TGTGCCAGCAGCTCCTCCTACGTCGCCTCTGGGGCCAACGTCCTGACTTTC.